A selection of T cell receptor beta chains follows, all from one sample in a study of monozygotic twins with inflammatory bowel disease. TCRdb re-called the 5' RACE reads; every CDR3 protein appears as one record, without DNA. Recorded for this sample: approximately 400,000 distinct CDR3 sequences. The sample comprised blood. These receptors all come from a human donor with ulcerative colitis or Crohn's disease, or a healthy co-twin of an affected twin (not recorded which). CDR3s include the opening cysteine and the closing phenylalanine or tryptophan.

j_gene | v_gene | CDR3aa
TRBJ2-7 | TRBV5-1 | CASSFIPGTGSYEQYF
TRBJ1-5 | TRBV12-3/TRBV12-4 | CASSPGTLLSQHF
TRBJ2-4 | TRBV25-1 | CASSEGRAEGNIQYF
TRBJ1-3 | TRBV20-1 | CSARVGTASGNTIYF
TRBJ2-7 | TRBV27 | CASSMGTGVYEQYF
TRBJ1-3 | TRBV15 | CATSSVEGAYSGNTIYF
TRBJ1-5 | TRBV27 | CASSLSQGSNQPQHF
TRBJ1-4 | TRBV18 | CASSPGLTNEKLFF
TRBJ2-3 | TRBV5-1 | CASCRSGSTDTQYF
TRBJ2-1 | TRBV6-6 | CASSARSYNEQFF
TRBJ2-1 | TRBV7-2 | CASSPTSPLSYNEQFF
TRBJ2-4 | TRBV6-5 | CASSTSVWAKNIQYF
TRBJ2-3 | TRBV4-1 | CASSQEGDATDTQYF
TRBJ1-2 | TRBV12-3/TRBV12-4 | CASSPVDPRNGYTF
TRBJ2-1 | TRBV6-1 | CASSPVVAGVAEQFF
TRBJ2-7 | TRBV5-1 | CASSFHHEQYF
TRBJ1-5 | TRBV7-9 | CASSLGTGPNQPQHF
TRBJ2-1 | TRBV4-1 | CASSLLPGRRNEQFF
TRBJ1-3 | TRBV7-2 | CASSQNGGNTIYF
TRBJ2-3 | TRBV7-9 | CASSYPRTDHTDTQYF
TRBJ1-4 | TRBV11-2 | CASSLGIITNEKLFF
TRBJ2-7 | TRBV7-8 | CASKPQGPIWGQYF
TRBJ1-3 | TRBV28 | CAANPGTNSGNTIYF
TRBJ2-1 | TRBV6-5 | CASSGGQDNEQFF
TRBJ2-7 | TRBV11-2 | CASSLGKLAGRSYEQYF
TRBJ2-1 | TRBV5-4 | CASSLGQATYNEQFF
TRBJ2-1 | TRBV7-9 | CASSFLLGDSQGNEQFF
TRBJ2-1 | TRBV27 | CASSTVRGAYNEQFF
TRBJ2-1 | TRBV20-1 | CSAGGTSGIGEQFF
TRBJ2-7 | TRBV4-3 | CASSQEQGTGSQGYEQYF
TRBJ2-7 | TRBV20-1 | CSAMARTGAAYEQYF
TRBJ2-3 | TRBV6-1 | CASSEGPSIAQYTQYF
TRBJ1-2 | TRBV19 | CATRPRGGNYGYTF
TRBJ2-3 | TRBV29-1 | CSVASAGTGDDTQYF
TRBJ2-5 | TRBV24-1 | CAASDGGETQYF
TRBJ1-1 | TRBV29-1 | CSVDWTANTEAFF
TRBJ1-1 | TRBV5-1 | CASSRRAANTEAFF
TRBJ1-2 | TRBV3-1 | CASSQETQVFYGYTF
TRBJ2-3 | TRBV5-1 | CASTYGLAGPPGTDTQYF
TRBJ2-7 | TRBV7-3 | CASSLTAGVEQYF
TRBJ1-2 | TRBV30 | CAWSEGGYGYTF
TRBJ1-5 | TRBV20-1 | CSVRTGGSYSNQPQHF
TRBJ2-1 | TRBV7-2 | CASTLDIEQFF
TRBJ2-5 | TRBV4-3 | CASSKTTLAAYQETQYF
TRBJ1-5 | TRBV19 | CASSTIQGINQPQHF
TRBJ1-5 | TRBV6-1 | CASSESRHGDQPQHF
TRBJ2-2 | TRBV27 | CASSPRDSPNTGELFF
TRBJ1-2 | TRBV5-1 | CASSLRDRVGYTF
TRBJ2-5 | TRBV20-1 | CSARDPGRETQYF